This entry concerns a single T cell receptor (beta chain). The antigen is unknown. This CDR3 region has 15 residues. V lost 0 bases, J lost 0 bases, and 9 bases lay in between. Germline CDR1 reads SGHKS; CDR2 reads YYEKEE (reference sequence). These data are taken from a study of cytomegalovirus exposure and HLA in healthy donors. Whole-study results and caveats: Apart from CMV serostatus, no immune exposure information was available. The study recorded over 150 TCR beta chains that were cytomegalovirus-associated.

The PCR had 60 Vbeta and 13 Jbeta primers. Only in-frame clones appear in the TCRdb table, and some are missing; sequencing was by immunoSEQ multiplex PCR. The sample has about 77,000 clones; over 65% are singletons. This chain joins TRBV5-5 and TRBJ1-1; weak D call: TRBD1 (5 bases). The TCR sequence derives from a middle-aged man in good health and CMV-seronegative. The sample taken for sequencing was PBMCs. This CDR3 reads CASSLARQLNTEAFF. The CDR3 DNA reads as TGTGCCAGCAGCTTGGCCCGACAGCTGAACACTGAAGCTTTCTTT.